This entry lists 9 T cell receptor beta chains sequenced from one sample in a study of T cells after yellow fever vaccination. TCRdb processed the 5' RACE reads anew with MiXCR; each CDR3 protein has one entry. Of about 340,000 distinct CDR3 sequences detected, about 9.5% appear once; the ten largest clones hold about a sixth. Sequencing used PBMCs, obtained on the day of the first yellow fever vaccination. Receptors were obtained from a man younger than 35 who received the YFV17D yellow fever vaccine.

The genes are TRBV18 and TRBJ2-7, with 11 positions matching TRBD1. In germline, CDR1 is KGHSH, CDR2 LQKENI. The CDR3 length is 17 residues. Trimming cost V 3 bases and J 3 bases; bases outside gene matches: 10. The CDR3 sequence is CASSPDPGQGAFYEQYF. CDR3 DNA sequence: TGTGCCAGCTCACCGGACCCCGGACAGGGGGCATTCTACGAGCAGTACTTC.

This clonotype has at least ten counts. The V and J genes are TRBV12-3 or TRBV12-4 and TRBJ2-7, with D unclear. V lost 2 bases to trimming and J lost 6 bases, with 8 bases between them. The CDR3 consists of 12 residues. Here the CDR3 reads CASSLPLGEQYF. As DNA, the CDR3 is TGTGCCAGCAGTTTACCCCTAGGCGAGCAGTACTTC.

As to this clonotype: The junction shows a germline mismatch at one end, possibly a read error. The chain has TRBV12-3 or TRBV12-4 and TRBJ2-5; TRBD2 aligns across 9 bases. The CDR3 sequence is 15 residues long. The CDR3 protein is CASSVAGAGGETQYF. DNA for the CDR3: TGTGCCAGCAGTGTAGCGGGGGCCGGTGGAGAGACCCAGTACTTC.

This chain joins TRBV14 and TRBJ1-1; D unclear. The CDR3 runs to 13 residues. V lost 2 bases, J lost 11 bases, and 15 bases lay in between. Per the germline V gene, CDR1 is SGHDN and CDR2 is FVKESK. CDR3 sequence reads: CASSQQTLPAAFF. The CDR3 DNA sequence: TGTGCCAGCAGCCAACAGACACTCCCGGCGGCTTTCTTT.

This clonotype was seen a few times. The chain joins TRBV18 to TRBJ2-3, with D tentatively TRBD1 or TRBD2 (5 bases each). The CDR3 runs 19 residues. The V end lost 6 bases, the J end lost 0 bases, and 25 bases lay between the germline ends. Per the germline V gene, CDR1 is KGHSH and CDR2 is LQKENI. The CDR3 DNA is TGTGCCAGCTCCCCCCGAGGGGCAGGAGTCTACACTAGCACAGATACGCAGTATTTT. This sequence encodes CASSPRGAGVYTSTDTQYF.

This clonotype was seen a few times. The chain employs TRBV7-3 and TRBJ2-3; D uncertain. There are 15 residues in the CDR3. Germline V gene sequence: CDR1 SGHTA, CDR2 FQGTGA. V was pared by 4 bases and J by 0 bases, with 11 bases between. The CDR3 sequence: CASSSQLGSTDTQYF. CDR3 coding DNA: TGTGCCAGCAGCTCCCAGTTGGGAAGCACAGATACGCAGTATTTT. Full variable domain (remainder filled in from reference TRBV7-3 and TRBJ2-3): GAGVSQTPSNKVTEKGKYVELRCDPISGHTALYWYRQSLGQGPEFLIYFQGTGAADDSGLPNDRFFAVRPEGSVSTLKIQRTERGDSAVYLCASSSQLGSTDTQYFGPGTRLTVL.

This clonotype was seen more than once but under ten times. The rearrangement joins TRBV12-3 or TRBV12-4 to TRBJ1-3; D remains unclear. Trimming cost V 5 bases and J 0 bases, with 11 bases left between them. The CDR3 is 15 residues long. The CDR3: CASSATRSSGNTIYF. CDR3 nucleotides: TGTGCCAGCAGTGCGACAAGGTCCTCTGGAAACACCATATATTTT.

This clonotype was seen a few times. V is TRBV4-3 and J is TRBJ2-1; TRBD2 matches 10 bases. V shed 2 bases, J shed 0 bases, and the junction held 7 bases outside the gene matches. The CDR3 loop spans 18 amino acids. Germline V gene lookup returns CDR1 LGHNA and CDR2 YSLEER. The CDR3 DNA reads TGCGCCAGCAGCCAAATTTTAAGCGGGGGGGGCTCCTACAATGAGCAGTTCTTC. It specifies CASSQILSGGGSYNEQFF.

The rearrangement uses TRBV5-1 and TRBJ2-7; D gene uncertain. Germline lookup yields CDR1 SGHRS and CDR2 YFSETQ. Trimming left V 0 bases short and J 2 bases short, with 9 bases between. CDR3 length: 14 residues. CDR3 sequence reads: CASSLAAAPYEQYF. In nucleotides, the CDR3 is TGCGCCAGCAGCTTGGCCGCAGCCCCCTACGAGCAGTACTTC.